Reported below is one TCR beta chain. The sample is drawn from a study of T cell changes during pregnancy in multiple sclerosis. The protocol was immunoSEQ multiplex PCR, while the TCRdb copy is restricted to in-frame clones and leaves out a portion. The sample has around 99,000 clones; 80% to 95% are singletons. The origin of this receptor is a female donor with multiple sclerosis, enrolled in a pregnancy study. Sequenced here: peripheral blood, sampled in the first trimester of pregnancy.

CDR3 nucleotides: TGTGCCAGCAGCTTTGGACTAGCGGCCTCCGGGGAGCTGTTTTTT. It translates to CASSFGLAASGELFF. This chain joins TRBV7-9 and TRBJ2-2; the match to TRBD2 covers 10 bases. With 3 bases clipped from V and 6 bases from J, the junction kept 4 bases outside the gene matches. Germline V CDR1 and CDR2: SEHNR, FQNEAQ (reference sequence). The CDR3 sequence is 15 residues long.